The T cell receptor beta chain under discussion was sequenced for a study of response to subunit inactivated influenza vaccine. The J segment lost 8 bases and the V segment lost 6 bases, leaving 10 bases of the junction unmatched. CDR3 size: 15 residues. Germline values: CDR1 SGHAT, CDR2 FQNNGV. TCRdb reanalysed the RT-PCR reads using MiXCR and keeps one entry per CDR3 protein. The sample lists 500,000 to 600,000 distinct CDR3 sequences, about 15% occurring once. The chain uses TRBV11-2 and TRBJ2-2, with 9 bases identical to TRBD2. The clonotype was recovered from a man aged 50 to 69 who received an inactivated influenza vaccine. The starting material was CD4+ T cells sorted from PBMCs, obtained around 25 months after vaccination. The CDR3 region is CASRRPGLAGGELFF. The CDR3 DNA reads TGTGCCAGCAGGAGACCGGGACTAGCTGGTGGGGAGCTGTTTTTT.